The source of this TCR beta chain is a study of blood T cell repertoires in COVID-19 (TCRdb year 2020). Background for the entire study: Samples from collaborators originated in the United States, Italy and Spain and spanned both the acute and convalescent phases of COVID-19. The material from the prospective study consisted of cDNA or gDNA derived from T cells, B-cell-depleted T cells, or PBMCs. The dataset comprised deeply sampled blood TCRbeta repertoires from subjects exposed to, actively infected with, or recovered from COVID-19. The repertoires were made available in a free public database intended to serve as a resource for research on the immune response to SARS-CoV-2. Samples were obtained from the ongoing ImmuneRACE study (first 160 participants) and from about 1,300 subjects provided by 6 global collaborators. A de-identified subject ID, COVID-19 status, age in years and sex were almost always included in the sample metadata. Where available, HLA class I and class II types were taken from metadata supplied by the sample provider and were not determined by assay-based typing.

One collaborating source in Seattle enrolled patients during active infection and followed them longitudinally through the course of disease. Each collaborating institution followed its own protocols to collect whole blood in K2EDTA tubes. For TCRbeta analysis, collaborators shipped samples as frozen whole blood, isolated PBMCs, or DNA extracted from either of those sample types. Study-level results and caveats: Clinical and demographic metadata were provided uncurated, with the amount varying by source and participant.

Deletion took 1 base off V and 8 bases off J, with a span of 13 bases between the germline ends. Taken from cysteine to phenylalanine, the CDR3 has 14 residues. Only CDR3 DNA is held: 42 bases, read in frame from base 1. CDR1 and CDR2 are drawn from the germline V gene (reference sequence): SGHKS, YYEKEE. Details on this clone: The antigen it binds to is not known. One base away there is no much larger clone; base qualities are not given.

TCRbeta CDR3 regions were amplified from genomic DNA using the immunoSEQ Assay, a bias-controlled multiplex PCR. The study's processing was this. The number of nucleated cells in each sample was estimated by amplification of reference gene primers within the assay. To quantify the absolute abundance of each unique TCRbeta CDR3 rearrangement, sequence reads were collapsed and filtered. For each sample, productive Simpson clonality was calculated by taking the square root of Simpson's diversity index across productive rearrangements. TCRdb mirrors the immuneACCESS table, restricted to in-frame sequences. Some clones are absent from its copies; in checked studies, under half trace to an unresolved V gene, and the reason for the others is unknown. Clone size and the V and J calls come from that table; the DNA yielded D and trimming. The sample profile shows some 270,000 clones; 86% of them were found once. The ten largest clones add up to 5% to 7% of the sample.

This TCR was sampled from a woman of 80 years or more with COVID-19, enrolled during active disease. The sequence is built from TRBV5-5 and TRBJ1-5; TRBD1 is a possible D gene, resting on 6 matching bases. The material sequenced was peripheral blood. The DNA is TGTGCCAGCAGCTTGAAACCCGCAGGGGAGCCCCAGCATTTT. This codes for CASSLKPAGEPQHF.